This T cell receptor beta chain was captured in a study of blood T cell repertoires in COVID-19. The method was immunoSEQ multiplex PCR; TCRdb's version includes in-frame clones alone and lacks a portion of them. The sample holds under 50,000 clones; approximately 80% are singletons and the top ten take roughly a fifth. With 4 bases removed from V and 5 bases from J, the gap between germline ends came to 18 bases. The germline V gene encodes CDR1 SGHKS and CDR2 YYEKEE (reference sequence). The length of the CDR3 is 15 residues. This TCR came from a human donor with active or convalescent COVID-19. The donor label of this sample is uncertain. Sequencing was carried out using peripheral blood. This rearrangement joins TRBV5-5 to TRBJ2-5, with D hard to call. CDR3 coding DNA: TGTGCCAGCAGCCAGGTGCCCGACCCCTTGGAGACCCAGTACTTC. Protein product: CASSQVPDPLETQYF.